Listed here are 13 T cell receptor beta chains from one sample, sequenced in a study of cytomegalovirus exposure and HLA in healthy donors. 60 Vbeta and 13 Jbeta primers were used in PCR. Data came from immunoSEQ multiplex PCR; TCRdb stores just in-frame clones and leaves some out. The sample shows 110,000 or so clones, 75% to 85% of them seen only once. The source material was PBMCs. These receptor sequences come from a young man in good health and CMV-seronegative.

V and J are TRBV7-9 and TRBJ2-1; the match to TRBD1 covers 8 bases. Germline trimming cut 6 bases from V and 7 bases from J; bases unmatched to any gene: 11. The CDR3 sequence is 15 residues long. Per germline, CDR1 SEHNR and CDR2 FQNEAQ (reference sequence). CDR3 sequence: CASRLSGGLGNEQFF. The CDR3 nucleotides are TGTGCCAGCAGGCTCTCAGGGGGCCTCGGGAATGAGCAGTTCTTC.

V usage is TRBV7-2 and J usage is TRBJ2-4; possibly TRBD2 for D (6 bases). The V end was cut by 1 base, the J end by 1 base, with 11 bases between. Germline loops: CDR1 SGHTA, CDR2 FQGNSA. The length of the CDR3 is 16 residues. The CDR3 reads CASSLDGRGAKNIQYF. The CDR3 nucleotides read TGTGCCAGCAGCTTAGACGGGAGAGGGGCCAAAAACATTCAGTACTTC.

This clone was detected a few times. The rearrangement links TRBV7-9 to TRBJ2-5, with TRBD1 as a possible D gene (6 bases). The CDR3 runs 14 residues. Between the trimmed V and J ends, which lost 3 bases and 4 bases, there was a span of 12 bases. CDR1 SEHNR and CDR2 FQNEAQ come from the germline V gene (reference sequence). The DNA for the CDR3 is TGTGCCAGCAGCTTGGACAGTTCTCGAGAGACCCAGTACTTC. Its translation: CASSLDSSRETQYF.

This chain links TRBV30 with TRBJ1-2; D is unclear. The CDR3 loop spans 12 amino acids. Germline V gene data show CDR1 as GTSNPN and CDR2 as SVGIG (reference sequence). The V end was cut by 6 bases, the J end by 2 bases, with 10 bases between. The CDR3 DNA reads TGTGCCTGTCCTGGACTGAACTATGGCTACACCTTC. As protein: CACPGLNYGYTF.

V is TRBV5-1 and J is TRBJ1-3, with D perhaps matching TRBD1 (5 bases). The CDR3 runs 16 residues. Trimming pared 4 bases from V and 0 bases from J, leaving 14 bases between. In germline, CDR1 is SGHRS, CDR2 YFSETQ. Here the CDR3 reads CASSPSTASSGNTIYF. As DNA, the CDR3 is TGCGCCAGCAGCCCGTCGACAGCAAGCTCTGGAAACACCATATATTTT.

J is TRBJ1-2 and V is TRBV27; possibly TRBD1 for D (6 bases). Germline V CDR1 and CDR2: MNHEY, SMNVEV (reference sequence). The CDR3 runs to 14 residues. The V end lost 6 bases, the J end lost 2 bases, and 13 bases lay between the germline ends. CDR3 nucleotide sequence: TGTGCCAGCAGCCCTCCGGGGGGCAACTATGGCTACACCTTC. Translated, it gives CASSPPGGNYGYTF.

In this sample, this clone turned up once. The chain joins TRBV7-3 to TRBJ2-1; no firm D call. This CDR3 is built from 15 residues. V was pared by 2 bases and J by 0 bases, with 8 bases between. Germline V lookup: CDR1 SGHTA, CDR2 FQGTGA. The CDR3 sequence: CASSLDPSSYNEQFF. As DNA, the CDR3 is TGTGCCAGCAGCTTAGACCCTAGCTCCTACAATGAGCAGTTCTTC.

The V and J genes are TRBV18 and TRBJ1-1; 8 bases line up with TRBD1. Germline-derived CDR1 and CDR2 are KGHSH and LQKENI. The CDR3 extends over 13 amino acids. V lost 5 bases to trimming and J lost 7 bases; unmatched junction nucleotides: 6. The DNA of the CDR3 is TGTGCCAGCTCAGAGCAGGGGGCAGGTGAAGCTTTCTTT. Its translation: CASSEQGAGEAFF.

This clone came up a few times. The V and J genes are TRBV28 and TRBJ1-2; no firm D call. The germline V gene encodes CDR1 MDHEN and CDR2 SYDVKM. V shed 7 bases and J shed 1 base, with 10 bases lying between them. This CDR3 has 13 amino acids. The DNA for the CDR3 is TGTGCCAGCAATAGGGAGGTTAACTATGGCTACACCTTC. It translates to CASNREVNYGYTF.

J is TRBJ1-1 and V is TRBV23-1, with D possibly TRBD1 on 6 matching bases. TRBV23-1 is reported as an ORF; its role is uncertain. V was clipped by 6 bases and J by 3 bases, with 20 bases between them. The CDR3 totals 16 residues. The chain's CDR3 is CASRPDRPRGDTEAFF. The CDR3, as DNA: TGCGCCAGCAGGCCAGACAGGCCCCGAGGGGACACTGAAGCTTTCTTT.

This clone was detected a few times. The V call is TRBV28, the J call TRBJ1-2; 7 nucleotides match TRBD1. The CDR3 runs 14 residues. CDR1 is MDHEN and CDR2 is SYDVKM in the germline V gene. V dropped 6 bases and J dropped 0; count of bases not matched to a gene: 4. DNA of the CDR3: TGTGCCAGCAGGTCCGGGACAGCTAACTATGGCTACACCTTC. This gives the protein CASRSGTANYGYTF.

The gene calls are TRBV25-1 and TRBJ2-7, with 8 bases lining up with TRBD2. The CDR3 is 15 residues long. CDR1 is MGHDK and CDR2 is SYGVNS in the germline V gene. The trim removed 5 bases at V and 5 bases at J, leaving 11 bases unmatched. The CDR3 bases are TGTGCCAGCAGTCGCGAAGGGACTAGGTTTAACGAGCAGTACTTC. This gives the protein CASSREGTRFNEQYF.

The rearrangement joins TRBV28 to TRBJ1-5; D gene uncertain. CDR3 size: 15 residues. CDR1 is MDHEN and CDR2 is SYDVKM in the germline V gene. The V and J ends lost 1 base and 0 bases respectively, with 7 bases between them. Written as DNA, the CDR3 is TGTGCCAGCAGTTTATTAACAGCTAGCAATCAGCCCCAGCATTTT. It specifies CASSLLTASNQPQHF.